This entry describes one T cell receptor (beta chain). No cognate antigen has been identified for it. Base-call qualities are not available, and no considerably larger clone is one nucleotide away. The intended sense of this specimen's time point label: baseline before first vaccination. Vaccinee samples came from UK trials COV001 and COV002, including a single-blind randomized controlled phase 2/3 trial of AZD1222 (ChAdOx1 nCoV-19) in healthy adults. Trial participant PBMC samples were collected at day 0 and day 28 after the second dose for TCRbeta chain sequencing. The CDR3 regions of human TCRbeta chains were analyzed by immunosequencing. Concerning the study's data processing: Repertoire TCRs were matched against a reference library of SARS-CoV-2-specific TCRs generated with the MIRA antigen-specificity platform. Breadth was defined as the fraction of unique TCRs that were SARS-CoV-2-associated, and depth was defined as the fraction of total T cells that were SARS-CoV-2-associated. Using the MIRA data, each spike-specific TCR was assigned both to the spike region to which the TCR was reactive and to a CD4 or CD8 class. Log10-transformed breadth and depth values were compared by one-way ANOVA with Sidak's multiple comparisons tests. This immuneACCESS table, as held by TCRdb, lists in-frame sequences with V and J called but not all clones. Of the missing ones, under half trace to an unresolved V gene in checked studies; the others have no known cause. V and J calls and clone size are given by that table; D and trimming were obtained from the DNA. The sample includes roughly 150,000 clones, with nearly 90% observed a single time. Of the sample, around 4.9% is held by the ten largest clones.

The source of the sample is a study of T cell responses to AZD1222 COVID-19 vaccine (dated by TCRdb to the early 2020s). Study-level background: AZD1222 recipients given second doses at about 4 weeks or at about 12 weeks were pooled, since spike-specific TCR depth and breadth were not found to differ between the two schedules. A total of 233 trial participants underwent TCR sequencing, of whom some 200 had received two doses of AZD1222 and 26 had received two doses of the MenACWY control vaccine. Trial participants were enrolled by age into subgroups of 18-55, 56-69 and 70-plus years, and 148, 28 and 57 TCR-sequenced participants, respectively, were included in these subgroups. Points the paper makes about the study in general: Conclusions about previously exposed vaccinees are limited because only six or seven AZD1222 recipients were SARS-CoV-2 seropositive at baseline. Nearly half of unique spike-specific TCRs reportedly recognized epitopes outside regions mutated in the B.1.351 and B.1.1.7 variants. Because no samples from the day 14 peak response were available, repertoires could be characterized only after the peak T cell response. After two AZD1222 doses, spike-specific TCR breadth and depth were significantly higher than at day 0 and than in MenACWY recipients. Participants were mostly white British, with more females than males. The authors suggested clonal diversity may have been underestimated. The whole spike protein was spanned by vaccine-associated CD4 TCRs, and dominant responses were seen in regions 160-218 and 743-854. The 56-69-year group was small, and its depth increase did not reach significance, likely because of low power.

The material sequenced was peripheral blood, taken on day 0 of AZD1222 vaccination. This receptor was taken from an adult in good health.

The CDR3 corresponds to CASSPRPATMNTGELFF. The nucleotide sequence reads TGCGCCAGCAGCCCGCGACCCGCCACGATGAACACCGGGGAGCTGTTTTTT. This sequence uses TRBV4-3 and TRBJ2-2; a confident D gene designation cannot be given. The cysteine opens and the phenylalanine closes a CDR3 of 17 amino acids. Solely the CDR3 DNA is kept, with 51 bases framed from the first base. The germline V gene gives CDR1 as LGHNA and CDR2 as YSLEER. V is shortened by 4 bases, J by 1 base, and the region joining them spans 16 bases.